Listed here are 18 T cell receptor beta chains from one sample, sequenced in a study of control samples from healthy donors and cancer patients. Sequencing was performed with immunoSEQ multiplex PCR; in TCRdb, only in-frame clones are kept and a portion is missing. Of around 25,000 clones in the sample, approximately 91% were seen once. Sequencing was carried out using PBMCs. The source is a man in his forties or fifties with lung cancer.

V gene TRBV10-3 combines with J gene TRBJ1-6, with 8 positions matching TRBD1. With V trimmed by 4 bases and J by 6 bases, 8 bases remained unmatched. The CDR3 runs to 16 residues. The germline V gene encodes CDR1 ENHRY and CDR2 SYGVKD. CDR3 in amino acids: CAISADRGEGNSPLHF. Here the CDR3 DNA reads TGTGCCATCAGTGCTGACAGGGGTGAAGGTAATTCACCCCTCCACTTT.

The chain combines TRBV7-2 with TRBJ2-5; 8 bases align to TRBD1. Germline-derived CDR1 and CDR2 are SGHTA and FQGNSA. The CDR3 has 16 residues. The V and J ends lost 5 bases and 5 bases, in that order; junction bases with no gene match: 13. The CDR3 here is CASSTRTGRISETQYF. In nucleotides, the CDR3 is TGTGCCAGCAGCACCCGGACAGGGAGAATATCGGAGACCCAGTACTTC.

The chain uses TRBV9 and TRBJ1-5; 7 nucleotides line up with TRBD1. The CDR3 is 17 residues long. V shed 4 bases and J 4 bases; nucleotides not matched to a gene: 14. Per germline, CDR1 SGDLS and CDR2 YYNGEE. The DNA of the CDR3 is TGTGCCAGCAGCCCAAGGCCCAGGGGACAGAAGAATCAGCCCCAGCATTTT. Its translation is CASSPRPRGQKNQPQHF.

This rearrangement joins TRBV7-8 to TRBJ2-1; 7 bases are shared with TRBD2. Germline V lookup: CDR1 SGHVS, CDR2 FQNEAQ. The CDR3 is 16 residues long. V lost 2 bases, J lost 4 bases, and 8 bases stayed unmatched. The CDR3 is CASSLTWAGAYNEQFF. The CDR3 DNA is TGTGCCAGCAGCTTAACTTGGGCGGGAGCTTACAATGAGCAGTTCTTC.

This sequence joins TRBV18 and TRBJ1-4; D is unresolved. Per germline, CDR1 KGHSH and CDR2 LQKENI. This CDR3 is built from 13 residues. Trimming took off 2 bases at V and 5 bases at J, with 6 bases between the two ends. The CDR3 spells CASSPIENEKLFF. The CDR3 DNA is TGTGCCAGCTCACCAATTGAGAATGAAAAACTGTTTTTT.

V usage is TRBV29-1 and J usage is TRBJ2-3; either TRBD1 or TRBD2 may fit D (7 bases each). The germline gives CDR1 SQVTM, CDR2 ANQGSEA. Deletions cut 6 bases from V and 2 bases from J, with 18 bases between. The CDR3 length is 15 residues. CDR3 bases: TGCAGCGTGGACCCCGGGGGGACAGCCACAGATACGCAGTATTTT. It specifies CSVDPGGTATDTQYF.

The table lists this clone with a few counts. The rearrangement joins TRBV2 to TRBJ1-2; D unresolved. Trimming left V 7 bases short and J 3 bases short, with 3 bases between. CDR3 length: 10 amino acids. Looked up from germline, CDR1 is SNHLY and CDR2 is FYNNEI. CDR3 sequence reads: CASTYYGYTF. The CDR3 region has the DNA TGTGCCAGCACCTACTATGGCTACACCTTC.

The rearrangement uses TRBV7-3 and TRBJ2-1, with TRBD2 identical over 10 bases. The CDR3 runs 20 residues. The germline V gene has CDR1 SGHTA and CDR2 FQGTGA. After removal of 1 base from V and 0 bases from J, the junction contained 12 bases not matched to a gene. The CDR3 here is CASSLIGASGGRISYNEQFF. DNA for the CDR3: TGTGCCAGCAGCTTAATAGGGGCTAGCGGGGGCCGCATCTCCTACAATGAGCAGTTCTTC. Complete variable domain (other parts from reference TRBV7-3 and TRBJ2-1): GAGVSQTPSNKVTEKGKYVELRCDPISGHTALYWYRQSLGQGPEFLIYFQGTGAADDSGLPNDRFFAVRPEGSVSTLKIQRTERGDSAVYLCASSLIGASGGRISYNEQFFGPGTRLTVL.

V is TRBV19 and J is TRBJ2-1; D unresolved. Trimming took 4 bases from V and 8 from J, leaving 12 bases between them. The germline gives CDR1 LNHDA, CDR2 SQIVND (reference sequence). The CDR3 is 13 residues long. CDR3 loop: CASSRRLVHEQFF. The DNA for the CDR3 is TGTGCCAGTAGTAGACGGCTCGTCCATGAGCAGTTCTTC.

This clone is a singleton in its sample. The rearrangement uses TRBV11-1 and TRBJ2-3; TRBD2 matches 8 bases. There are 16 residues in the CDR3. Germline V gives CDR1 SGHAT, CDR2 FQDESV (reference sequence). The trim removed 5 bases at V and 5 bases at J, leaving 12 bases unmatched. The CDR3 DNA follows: TGTGCCAGCAGCCCGAGGTCGGGGGGGGAGGGAGATACGCAGTATTTT. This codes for CASSPRSGGEGDTQYF.

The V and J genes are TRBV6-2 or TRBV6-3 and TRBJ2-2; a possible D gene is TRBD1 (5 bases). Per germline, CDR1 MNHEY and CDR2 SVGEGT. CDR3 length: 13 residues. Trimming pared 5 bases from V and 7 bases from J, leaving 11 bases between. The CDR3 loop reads CASSNIQDGELFF. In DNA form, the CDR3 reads TGTGCCAGCAGTAACATACAGGACGGGGAGCTGTTTTTT.

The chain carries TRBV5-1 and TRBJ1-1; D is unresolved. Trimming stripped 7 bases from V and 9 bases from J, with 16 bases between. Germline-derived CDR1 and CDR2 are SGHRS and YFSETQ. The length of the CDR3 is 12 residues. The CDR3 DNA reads TGCGCCAGCGACCCGGGGTGGGGTCAAGCTTTCTTT. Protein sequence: CASDPGWGQAFF.

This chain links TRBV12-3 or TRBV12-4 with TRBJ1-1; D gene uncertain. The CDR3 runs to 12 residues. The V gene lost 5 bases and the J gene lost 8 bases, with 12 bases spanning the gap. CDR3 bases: TGTGCCAGCAGTGCCAACCGCGCGGAAGCTTTCTTT. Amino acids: CASSANRAEAFF.

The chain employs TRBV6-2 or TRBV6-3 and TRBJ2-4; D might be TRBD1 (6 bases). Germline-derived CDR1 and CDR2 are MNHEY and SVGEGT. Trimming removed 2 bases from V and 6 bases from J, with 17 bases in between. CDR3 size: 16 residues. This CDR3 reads CASSYLDVAGANIQYF. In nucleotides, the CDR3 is TGTGCCAGCAGTTACCTCGATGTAGCAGGGGCAAACATTCAGTACTTC.

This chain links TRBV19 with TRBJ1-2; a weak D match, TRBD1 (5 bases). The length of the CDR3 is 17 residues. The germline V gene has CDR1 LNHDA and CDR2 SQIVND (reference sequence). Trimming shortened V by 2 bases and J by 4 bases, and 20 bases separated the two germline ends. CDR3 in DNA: TGTGCCAGTAGTATAAATAGGCAGGGCGACCCGTTCTATGGCTACACCTTC. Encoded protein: CASSINRQGDPFYGYTF. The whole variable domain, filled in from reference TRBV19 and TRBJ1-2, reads DGGITQSPKYLFRKEGQNVTLSCEQNLNHDAMYWYRQDPGQGLRLIYYSQIVNDFQKGDIAEGYSVSREKKESFPLTVTSAQKNPTAFYLCASSINRQGDPFYGYTFGSGTRLTVV.

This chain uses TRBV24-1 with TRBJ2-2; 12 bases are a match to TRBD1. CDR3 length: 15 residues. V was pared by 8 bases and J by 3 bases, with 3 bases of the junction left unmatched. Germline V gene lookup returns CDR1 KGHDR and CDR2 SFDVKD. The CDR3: CATTGTGGDTGELFF. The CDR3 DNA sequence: TGTGCCACCACTGGGACAGGGGGCGACACCGGGGAGCTGTTTTTT.

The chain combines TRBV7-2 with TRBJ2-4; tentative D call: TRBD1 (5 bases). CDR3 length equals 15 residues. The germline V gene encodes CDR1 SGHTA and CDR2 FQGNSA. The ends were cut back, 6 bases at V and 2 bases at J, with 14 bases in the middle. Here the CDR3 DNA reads TGTGCCAGCAGTACTCCCGGACATTCCAAAAACATTCAGTACTTC. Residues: CASSTPGHSKNIQYF.

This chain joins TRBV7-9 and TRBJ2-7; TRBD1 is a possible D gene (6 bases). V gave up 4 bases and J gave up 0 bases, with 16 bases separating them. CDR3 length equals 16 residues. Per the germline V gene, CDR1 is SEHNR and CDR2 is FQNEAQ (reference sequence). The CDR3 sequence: CASSSYGRDNSYEQYF. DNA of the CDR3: TGTGCCAGCAGCTCGTATGGTCGGGACAACTCCTACGAGCAGTACTTC.